The rows below give T cell receptor beta chains drawn from one sample of a study of B cell selection in AIRE deficiency. The repertoire was sequenced with immunoSEQ multiplex PCR; TCRdb's copy has only in-frame clones and lacks some. The repertoire holds roughly 24,000 clones, with 95% to 97% as singletons. Sequencing used CD4+CD127+ conventional T cells sorted from PBMCs. The receptors were gathered from a human donor in good health. CDR3s include the opening cysteine and the closing phenylalanine or tryptophan. D genes are given only for firm matches. Only part of the rows carry a size: once, few, many, or a class if the clone is expanded.

CDR3aa: CASSAGQLNYGYTF
CDR3nt: TGTGCCAGCAGCGCCGGACAGCTTAACTATGGCTACACCTTC
abundance: NA
d_gene: NA
v_gene: TRBV9
j_gene: TRBJ1-2

CDR3aa: CASALFRGGDNQPQHF
CDR3nt: TGTGCTAGTGCCCTATTCCGAGGGGGCGACAATCAGCCCCAGCATTTT
abundance: NA
d_gene: TRBD1
v_gene: TRBV12-5
j_gene: TRBJ1-5

CDR3aa: CASSLGTWGETQYF
CDR3nt: TGTGCCAGCAGCTTAGGTACTTGGGGGGAGACCCAGTACTTC
abundance: NA
d_gene: NA
v_gene: TRBV5-4
j_gene: TRBJ2-5

CDR3aa: CASSVQGDTEAFF
CDR3nt: TGTGCCAGCAGCGTGCAGGGGGACACTGAAGCTTTCTTT
abundance: NA
d_gene: TRBD1
v_gene: TRBV9
j_gene: TRBJ1-1

CDR3aa: CASRRSYYEQYF
CDR3nt: TGCGCCAGCAGAAGGAGCTACTACGAGCAGTACTTC
abundance: few
d_gene: NA
v_gene: TRBV5-1
j_gene: TRBJ2-7

CDR3aa: CASNKDGYGYTF
CDR3nt: TGTGCCAGTAATAAGGACGGATATGGCTACACCTTC
abundance: NA
d_gene: NA
v_gene: TRBV19
j_gene: TRBJ1-2

CDR3aa: CASSQQGPDTQYF
CDR3nt: TGTGCCAGCAGCCAACAGGGTCCAGATACGCAGTATTTT
abundance: NA
d_gene: NA
v_gene: TRBV7-6
j_gene: TRBJ2-3

CDR3aa: CASSQDRQANEQYF
CDR3nt: TGCGCCAGCAGCCAAGATCGACAGGCCAACGAGCAGTACTTC
abundance: NA
d_gene: NA
v_gene: TRBV4-1
j_gene: TRBJ2-7

CDR3aa: CASSVGVSGGSGSEQFF
CDR3nt: TGTGCCAGCAGCGTAGGAGTATCGGGGGGCTCGGGTAGTGAGCAGTTCTTC
abundance: NA
d_gene: NA
v_gene: TRBV9
j_gene: TRBJ2-1

CDR3aa: CASSLGQGVYGYTF
CDR3nt: TGTGCCAGCAGCTTAGGCCAGGGGGTCTATGGCTACACCTTC
abundance: NA
d_gene: TRBD1
v_gene: TRBV7-8
j_gene: TRBJ1-2

CDR3aa: CASGTMGLHEQYF
CDR3nt: TGTGCTAGTGGCACCATGGGGTTACACGAGCAGTACTTC
abundance: NA
d_gene: NA
v_gene: TRBV12-5
j_gene: TRBJ2-7

CDR3aa: CASSLTGTANYEQYF
CDR3nt: TGTGCCAGCTCGCTAACCGGGACAGCTAACTACGAGCAGTACTTC
abundance: NA
d_gene: TRBD1
v_gene: TRBV18
j_gene: TRBJ2-7

CDR3aa: CASSKQGRYSNQPQHF
CDR3nt: TGTGCCAGTAGTAAACAGGGACGATATAGCAATCAGCCCCAGCATTTT
abundance: NA
d_gene: NA
v_gene: TRBV19
j_gene: TRBJ1-5

CDR3aa: CASSRTAELYNSPLHF
CDR3nt: TGCGCCAGCAGCCGGACAGCCGAACTCTATAATTCACCCCTCCACTTT
abundance: NA
d_gene: NA
v_gene: TRBV4-3
j_gene: TRBJ1-6

CDR3aa: CASSLPGNYGYTF
CDR3nt: TGTGCCAGCAGCTTACCGGGTAACTATGGCTACACCTTC
abundance: NA
d_gene: NA
v_gene: TRBV11-2
j_gene: TRBJ1-2